What follows are 5 T cell receptor beta chains derived from one specimen sequenced in a study of post-analysis software for immune sequencing data. Study results and limitations: Patients showed TRBV5-6, TRBV5-1 and TRBV20-1 among roughly five TRBV segments more frequent than in controls.

These receptors' antigens are unknown. Unique-molecular-identifier-tagged TCR beta cDNA libraries were used. Each CDR3 protein is one row after TCRdb ran MiXCR on the PCR reads. The repertoire holds fewer than 900,000 distinct CDR3 sequences, with roughly 46% as singletons. Sequencing was done on a sample of blood. These receptors all come from a girl aged 10-17 years with multiple sclerosis.

The rearrangement joins TRBV20-1 to TRBJ2-7; the match to TRBD1 covers 7 bases. V lost 4 bases, J lost 2 bases, and 14 bases stayed unmatched. The V gene's germline CDR1 is DFQATT and CDR2 SNEGSKA (reference sequence). The CDR3 totals 16 residues. CDR3 sequence reads: CSAITHDGQAAYEQYF. CDR3 nucleotide sequence: TGCAGTGCTATCACCCATGACGGACAGGCCGCCTACGAGCAGTACTTC.

This clonotype has a handful of counts. The V gene is TRBV10-3, the J gene TRBJ2-1; a weak D match, TRBD1 (5 bases). V lost 10 bases, J lost 5 bases, and 18 bases lay in between. Per the germline V gene, CDR1 is ENHRY and CDR2 is SYGVKD. This CDR3 region has 14 residues. As DNA, the CDR3 is TGTGCCACCTCGTCAGGGCTGATTAACAATGAGCAGTTCTTC. This gives the protein CATSSGLINNEQFF.

This clonotype has only a few counts. V usage is TRBV7-2 and J usage is TRBJ2-3; TRBD2 matches 7 bases. The CDR3 consists of 16 residues. The V gene end was trimmed by 5 bases and the J gene end by 1 base; junction bases not matched to a gene: 9. In germline, CDR1 is SGHTA, CDR2 FQGNSA. CDR3 loop: CASSEARGVGTDTQYF. DNA of the CDR3: TGTGCCAGCAGCGAAGCCCGGGGGGTCGGCACAGATACGCAGTATTTT.

In this sample, this clonotype turned up once. The gene calls are TRBV7-9 and TRBJ1-4, with a tentative D call TRBD1 (6 bases). Per the germline V gene, CDR1 is SEHNR and CDR2 is FQNEAQ (reference sequence). This CDR3 has 14 amino acids. Trimming removed 1 base at V and 11 bases at J, with 14 bases between. CDR3 loop: CASSLDTGIGKLFF. The CDR3 DNA sequence: TGTGCCAGCAGCTTAGACACAGGGATCGGGAAACTGTTTTTT.

This chain joins TRBV7-3 and TRBJ2-1, with 8 bases identical to TRBD2. This CDR3 comprises 15 residues. Germline V lookup: CDR1 SGHTA, CDR2 FQGTGA. Trimming took 2 bases from V and 3 from J; bases not matched to a gene: 3. DNA of the CDR3: TGTGCCAGCAGCTTAGGTCGGGGGGGCTACAATGAGCAGTTCTTC. As protein: CASSLGRGGYNEQFF.